This T cell receptor beta chain was documented in a study of blood T cell repertoires in COVID-19. Study in general: Specimens from acute and convalescent COVID-19 originated in the United States, Italy and Spain. PBMCs, B-cell-depleted T cells, or T cells were the source of the cDNA or gDNA that made up the material.

Trimming at V came to 2 bases and at J to 3 bases, leaving 8 bases not matched to a gene. This CDR3 spans 16 amino acids. CDR1 is GTSNPN, CDR2 SVGIG, per germline (reference sequence). Sequencing was performed with immunoSEQ multiplex PCR; in TCRdb, only in-frame clones are kept and a portion is missing. The sample has more than 100,000 clones; around four fifths are singletons. The V and J genes are TRBV30 and TRBJ1-5; the match to TRBD1 covers 9 bases. The source material was peripheral blood. The receptor comes from a human donor in a cohort sampled during active COVID-19. The DNA for the CDR3 is TGTGCCTGGAGTACTCCCGGGACAGGGCTCAATCAGCCCCAGCATTTT. This codes for CAWSTPGTGLNQPQHF. Full variable domain (remainder filled in from reference TRBV30 and TRBJ1-5): SQTIHQWPATLVQPVGSPLSLECTVEGTSNPNLYWYRQAAGRGLQLLFYSVGIGQISSEVPQNLSASRPQDRQFILSSKKLLLSDSGFYLCAWSTPGTGLNQPQHFGDGTRLSIL.